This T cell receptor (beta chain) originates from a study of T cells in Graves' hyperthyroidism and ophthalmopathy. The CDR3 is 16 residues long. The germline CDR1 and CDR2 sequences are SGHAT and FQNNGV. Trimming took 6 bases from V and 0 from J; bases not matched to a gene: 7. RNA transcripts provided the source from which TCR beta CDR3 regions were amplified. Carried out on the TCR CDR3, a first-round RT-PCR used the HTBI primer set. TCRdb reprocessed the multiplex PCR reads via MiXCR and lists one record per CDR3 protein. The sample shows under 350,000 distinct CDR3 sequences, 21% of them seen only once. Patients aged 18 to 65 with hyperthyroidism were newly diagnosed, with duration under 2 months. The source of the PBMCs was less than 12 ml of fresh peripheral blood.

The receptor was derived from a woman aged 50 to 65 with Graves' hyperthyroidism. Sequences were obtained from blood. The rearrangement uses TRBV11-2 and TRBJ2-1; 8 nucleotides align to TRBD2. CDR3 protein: CASRDSGASSYNEQFF. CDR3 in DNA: TGTGCCAGCAGGGATAGCGGGGCGAGCTCCTACAATGAGCAGTTCTTC.